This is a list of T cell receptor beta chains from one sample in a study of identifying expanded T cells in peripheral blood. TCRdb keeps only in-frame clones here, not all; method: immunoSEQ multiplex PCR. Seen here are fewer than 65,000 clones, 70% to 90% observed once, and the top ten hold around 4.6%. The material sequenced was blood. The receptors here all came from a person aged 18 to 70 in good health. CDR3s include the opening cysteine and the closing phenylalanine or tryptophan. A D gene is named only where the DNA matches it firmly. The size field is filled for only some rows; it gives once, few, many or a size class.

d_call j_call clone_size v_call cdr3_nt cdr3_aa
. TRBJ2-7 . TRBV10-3 TGTGCCATTAGGGGTGGGGCAGATTCCTACGAGCAGTACTTC CAIRGGADSYEQYF
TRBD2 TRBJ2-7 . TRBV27 TGTGCCAGCAGTAACCGAGCGGGAGGATACGAGCAGTACTTC CASSNRAGGYEQYF
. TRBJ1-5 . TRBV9 TGTGCCAGCAGCCCTGTAGAGGGTTTCGGTTCGCCCCAGCATTTT CASSPVEGFGSPQHF
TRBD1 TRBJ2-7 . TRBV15 TGTGCCACCAGCAGAGGGACAGGAACCTACGAGCAGTACTTC CATSRGTGTYEQYF
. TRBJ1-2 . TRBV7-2 TGTGCCAGCAGCCCCAGGAGACCGGGTGGCTACACCTTC CASSPRRPGGYTF
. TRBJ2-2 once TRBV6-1 TGTGCCAGCACCGCCAAGTGGGGATACACCGGGGAGCTGTTTTTT CASTAKWGYTGELFF
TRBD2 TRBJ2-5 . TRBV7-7 TGTGCCAGCAGCTTAGCAGGGAGGGCCGGGAAAGAGACCCAGTACTTC CASSLAGRAGKETQYF
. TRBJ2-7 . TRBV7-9 TGTGCCAGCAGCTTAGGAGGGGGTTGGGGAAACGAGCAGTACTTC CASSLGGGWGNEQYF
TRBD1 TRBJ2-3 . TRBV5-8 TGTGCCAGCAGCCTATTCGCCGGGACAGAGACAGATACGCAGTATTTT CASSLFAGTETDTQYF
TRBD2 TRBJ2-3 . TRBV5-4 TGTGCCAGCAGCATTAGCGGGAGGGCCGCAGATACGCAGTATTTT CASSISGRAADTQYF
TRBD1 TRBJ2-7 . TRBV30 TGTGCCTGGAGGAGGACAGGGAATAGCTACGAGCAGTACTTC CAWRRTGNSYEQYF
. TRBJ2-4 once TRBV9 TGTGCCAGCAGCGCCCTCGACGGGGGCTTAGCCAAAAACATTCAGTACTTC CASSALDGGLAKNIQYF
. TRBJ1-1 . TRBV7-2 TGTGCCAGCAGCTTAGTCGTATTGAGTCAGATGAACACTGAAGCTTTCTTT CASSLVVLSQMNTEAFF
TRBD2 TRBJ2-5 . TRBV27 TGTGCCAGCGGGACTAGCGGGTGGGTGGAGACCCAGTACTTC CASGTSGWVETQYF
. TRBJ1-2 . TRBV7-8 TGTGCCAGCAGTCAAAACGCTAACTATGGCTACACCTTC CASSQNANYGYTF
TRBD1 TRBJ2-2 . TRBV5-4 TGTGCCAGCAGCTGGGGGACAGGGGGCAACACCGGGGAGCTGTTTTTT CASSWGTGGNTGELFF
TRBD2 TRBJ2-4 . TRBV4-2 TGTGCCAGCAGCCCTCCGGGACTAGCGGGCCATTACAAAAACATTCAGTACTTC CASSPPGLAGHYKNIQYF
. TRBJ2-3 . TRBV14 TGTGCCAGCAGCCTTTTCGACAGCACAGATACGCAGTATTTT CASSLFDSTDTQYF
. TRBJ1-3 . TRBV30 TGTGCCTGCCAAGCCGGAAACACCATATATTTT CACQAGNTIYF
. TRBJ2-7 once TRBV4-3 TGCGCCAGCAGCCAGTGCTCCCGCTGTACCTACGAGCAGTACTTC CASSQCSRCTYEQYF
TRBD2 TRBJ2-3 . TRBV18 TGTGCCAGCTCACCACCCTTTAGCGGGTCTAACACAGATACGCAGTATTTT CASSPPFSGSNTDTQYF
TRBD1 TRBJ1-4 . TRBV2 TGTGCCAGCAGTGAACGGACAGGTTTTGAAAAACTGTTTTTT CASSERTGFEKLFF
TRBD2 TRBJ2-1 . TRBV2 TGTGCCAGCAGTGGGCTAGCGGGGGTCAATGAGCAGTTCTTC CASSGLAGVNEQFF
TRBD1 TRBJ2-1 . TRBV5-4 TGTGCCAGCAGCTTAGGACAGGGGGCCTACAATGAGCAGTTCTTC CASSLGQGAYNEQFF
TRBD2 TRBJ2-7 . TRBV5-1 TGCGCCAGCAGCTTGTGGGAGGGGAGCTACGAGCAGTACTTC CASSLWEGSYEQYF
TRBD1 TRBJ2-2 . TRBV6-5 TGTGCCAGCAGTTACTTGGACAGGGGATCCACCGGGGAGCTGTTTTTT CASSYLDRGSTGELFF
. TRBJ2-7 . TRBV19 TGTGCCAGTAGTACGATAGACGGGGACTCCTACGAGCAGTACTTC CASSTIDGDSYEQYF
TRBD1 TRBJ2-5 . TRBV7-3 TGTGCCAGCAGCTCGACAGGGATTCAAGAGACCCAGTACTTC CASSSTGIQETQYF
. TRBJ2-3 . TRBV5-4 TGTGCCAGCAGCTCCGGGGGAGGTACAGATACGCAGTATTTT CASSSGGGTDTQYF